This TCR beta chain was documented in a study of shared clonotypes between healthy human individuals. Study-wide results and caveats: Naive subsets tended to show greater estimated richness than memory subsets. Non-shared clonotypes showed lower generation probabilities than clonotypes common to all four donors. Sharing across four donors was highest in naive CD4 (around 5%) and lowest in memory CD8 (around 0.4%).

V was shortened by 7 bases and J by 3 bases, with 13 bases between the two germline ends. Germline loops: CDR1 LNHDA, CDR2 SQIVND (reference sequence). The length of the CDR3 is 14 residues. Sequencing was performed with immunoSEQ multiplex PCR; in TCRdb, only in-frame clones are kept and a portion is missing. This sample has under 600,000 clones, with approximately 97% found just once. Turning to this clone: Its antigen is unknown.

The chain has TRBV19 and TRBJ1-5, with D perhaps matching TRBD1 (6 bases). The clonotype comes from a woman in her twenties or thirties in good health. Sequenced sample: naive CD4+ T cells sorted from blood. Subset specified: CD45RA+ positively selected. The chain's CDR3 is CASTRDNYNQPQHF. In nucleotides, the CDR3 is TGTGCCAGTACCCGGGACAACTACAATCAGCCCCAGCATTTT.